This TCR beta chain derives from a study of blood T cell repertoires in COVID-19. Original analysis: It was from reference gene primer amplification that nucleated cell counts were estimated. Only in-frame clones appear in the TCRdb table, and some are missing; sequencing was by immunoSEQ multiplex PCR. V, J and clone size are taken as reported in that table, and D and trimming were inferred from the DNA itself. Among under 150,000 clones listed, around 85% were seen once. Cohort 3 donors counted as recovered after two negative PCRs, clearance, or resolved symptoms. V was pared by 3 bases and J by 5 bases, with 19 bases between. The CDR3 extends over 16 amino acids. Germline V gene lookup returns CDR1 KGHSH and CDR2 LQKENI.

J is TRBJ1-2 and V is TRBV18, with TRBD1 as a possible D gene (5 bases). Sequencing was carried out using PBMCs or T cells enriched from blood (not recorded which). This TCR derives from a woman aged 35 to 49 who had recovered from COVID-19. The chain's CDR3 is CASSPRGGVPFYGYTF. Written as DNA, the CDR3 is TGTGCCAGCTCACCCCGGGGGGGGGTTCCCTTTTATGGCTACACCTTC.